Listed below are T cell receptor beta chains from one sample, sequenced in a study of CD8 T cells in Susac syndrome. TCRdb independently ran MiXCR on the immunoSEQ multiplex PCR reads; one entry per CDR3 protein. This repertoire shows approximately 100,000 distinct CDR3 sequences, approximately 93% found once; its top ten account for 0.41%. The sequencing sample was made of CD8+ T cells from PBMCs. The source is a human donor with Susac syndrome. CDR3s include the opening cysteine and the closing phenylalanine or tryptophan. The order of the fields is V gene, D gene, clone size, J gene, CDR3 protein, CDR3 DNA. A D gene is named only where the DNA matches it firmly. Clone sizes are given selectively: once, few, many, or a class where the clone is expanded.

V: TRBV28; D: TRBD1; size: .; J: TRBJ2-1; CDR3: CASSPGTGANEQFF; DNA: TGTGCCAGCAGTCCCGGGACAGGGGCCAATGAGCAGTTCTTC
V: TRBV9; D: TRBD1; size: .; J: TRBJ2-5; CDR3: CASSAGQALQETQYF; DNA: TGTGCCAGCAGCGCGGGACAGGCTCTCCAAGAGACCCAGTACTTC
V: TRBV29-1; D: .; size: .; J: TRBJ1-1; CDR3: CSVEEEAEAFF; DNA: TGCAGCGTTGAAGAAGAGGCCGAAGCTTTCTTT
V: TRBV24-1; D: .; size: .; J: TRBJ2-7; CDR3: CATSDPGSPSSYEQYF; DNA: TGTGCCACCAGTGATCCCGGGAGTCCCAGCTCCTACGAGCAGTACTTC
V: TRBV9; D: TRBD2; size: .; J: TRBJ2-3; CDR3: CASSYLAGGPTDTQYF; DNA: TGTGCCAGCAGCTACTTAGCGGGGGGCCCCACAGATACGCAGTATTTT
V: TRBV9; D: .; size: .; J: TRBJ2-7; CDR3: CASSGDSLSYEQYF; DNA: TGTGCCAGCAGCGGGGATTCTCTCTCCTACGAGCAGTACTTC
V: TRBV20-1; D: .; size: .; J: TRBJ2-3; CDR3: CSARDWGLDTDTQYF; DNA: TGCAGTGCTAGAGATTGGGGGCTCGACACAGATACGCAGTATTTT
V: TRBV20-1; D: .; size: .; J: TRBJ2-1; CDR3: CSARGITSSYNEQFF; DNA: TGCAGTGCTAGGGGGATCACGAGCTCCTACAATGAGCAGTTCTTC
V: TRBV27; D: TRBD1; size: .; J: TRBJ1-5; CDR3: CASGTGGFGQPQHF; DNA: TGTGCCAGCGGCACAGGGGGCTTTGGTCAGCCCCAGCATTTT
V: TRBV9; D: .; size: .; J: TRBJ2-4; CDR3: CASSEGDIQYF; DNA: TGTGCCAGCAGCGAGGGGGACATTCAGTACTTC
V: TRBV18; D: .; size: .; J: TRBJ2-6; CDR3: CASSPGNSGANVLIF; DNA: TGTGCCAGCTCACCCGGTAATTCTGGGGCCAACGTCCTGATTTTC
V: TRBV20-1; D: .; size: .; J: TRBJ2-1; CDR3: CSASPDGNEQFF; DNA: TGCAGTGCTAGCCCTGACGGGAATGAGCAGTTCTTC
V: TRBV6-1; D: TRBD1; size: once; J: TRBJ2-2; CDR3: CASSEPGQGTGELFF; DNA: TGTGCCAGCAGTGAACCGGGACAGGGGACCGGGGAGCTGTTTTTT
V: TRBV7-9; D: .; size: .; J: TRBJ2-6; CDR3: CAGATFSSGANVLTF; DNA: TGTGCCGGGGCGACGTTCAGCTCTGGGGCCAACGTCCTGACTTTC
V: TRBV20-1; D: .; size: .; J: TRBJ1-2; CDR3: CSASSGTPSYGYTF; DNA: TGCAGTGCTAGTTCGGGAACCCCCAGCTATGGCTACACCTTC
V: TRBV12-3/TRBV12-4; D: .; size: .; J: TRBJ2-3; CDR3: CAVSTDTQYF; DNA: TGTGCCGTGTCCACAGATACGCAGTATTTT
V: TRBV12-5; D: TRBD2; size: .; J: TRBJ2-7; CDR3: CASGSSGLASYEQYF; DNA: TGTGCTAGTGGATCCTCGGGACTAGCCTCCTACGAGCAGTACTTC
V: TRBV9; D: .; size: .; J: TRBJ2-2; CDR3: CASSREGVGELFF; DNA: TGTGCCAGCAGCCGTGAAGGCGTCGGGGAGCTGTTTTTT
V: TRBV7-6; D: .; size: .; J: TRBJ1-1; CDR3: CASSLRTANTEAFF; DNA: TGTGCCAGCAGCTTAAGGACAGCGAACACTGAAGCTTTCTTT
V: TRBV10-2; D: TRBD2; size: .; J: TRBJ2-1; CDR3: CASGSGLADNEQFF; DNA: TGCGCCAGCGGTTCGGGACTAGCCGACAATGAGCAGTTCTTC
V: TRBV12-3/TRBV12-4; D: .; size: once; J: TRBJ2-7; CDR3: CASSLRQAYEQYF; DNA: TGTGCCAGCAGTTTACGACAAGCCTACGAGCAGTACTTC
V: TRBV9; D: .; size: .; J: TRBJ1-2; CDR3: CASSTAAYGYTF; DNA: TGTGCCAGCAGTACAGCTGCCTATGGCTACACCTTC
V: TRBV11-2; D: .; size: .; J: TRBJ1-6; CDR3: CASSPFGGPLHF; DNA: TGTGCCAGCAGCCCGTTCGGGGGACCCCTCCACTTT
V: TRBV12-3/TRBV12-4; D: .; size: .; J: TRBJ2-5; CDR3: CASSRVGAAKTQYF; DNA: TGTGCCAGCAGTCGTGTCGGGGCGGCGAAGACCCAGTACTTC
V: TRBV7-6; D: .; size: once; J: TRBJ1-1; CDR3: CASSLGSGMNTEAFF; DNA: TGTGCCAGCAGCTTAGGCTCAGGGATGAACACTGAAGCTTTCTTT
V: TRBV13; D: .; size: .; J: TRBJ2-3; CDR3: CASSLSGENSDTQYF; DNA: TGTGCCAGCAGCTTATCTGGGGAGAATTCCGATACGCAGTATTTT
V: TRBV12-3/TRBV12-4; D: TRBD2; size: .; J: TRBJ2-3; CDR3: CASSLAAAGGPADTQYF; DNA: TGTGCCAGCAGTTTAGCGGCGGCGGGGGGGCCGGCAGATACGCAGTATTTT
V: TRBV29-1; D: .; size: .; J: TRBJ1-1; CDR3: CSVETPHSRRVAFF; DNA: TGCAGCGTTGAAACACCCCATAGCCGAAGGGTAGCTTTCTTT
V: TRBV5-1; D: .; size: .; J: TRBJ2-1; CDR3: CASSLDLEQFF; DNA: TGCGCCAGCAGCTTAGACCTTGAGCAGTTCTTC
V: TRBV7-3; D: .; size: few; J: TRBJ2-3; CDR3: CASSPGLDTQYF; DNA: TGTGCCAGCAGCCCAGGACTGGATACGCAGTATTTT
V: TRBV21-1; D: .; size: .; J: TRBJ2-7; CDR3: CASGGQGIIWDYEQYF; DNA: TGTGCCAGCGGGGGGCAGGGTATCATCTGGGACTACGAGCAGTACTTC
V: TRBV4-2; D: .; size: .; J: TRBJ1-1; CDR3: CASSQEDLSGTEAFF; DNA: TGTGCCAGCAGCCAAGAGGACCTCTCGGGAACTGAAGCTTTCTTT
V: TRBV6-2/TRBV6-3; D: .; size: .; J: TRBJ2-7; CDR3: CASSTGNGSYEQYF; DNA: TGTGCCAGCAGTACAGGGAATGGGTCCTACGAGCAGTACTTC
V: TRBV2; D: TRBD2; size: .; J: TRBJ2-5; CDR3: CASSGTSGGVETQYF; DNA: TGTGCCAGCAGCGGGACTAGCGGGGGGGTGGAGACCCAGTACTTC
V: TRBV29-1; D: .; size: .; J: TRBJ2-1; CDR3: CSVDQGRSTNEQFF; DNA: TGCAGCGTTGACCAGGGACGCTCGACCAATGAGCAGTTCTTC
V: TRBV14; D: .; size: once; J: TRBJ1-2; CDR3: CASSQGGSYGYTF; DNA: TGTGCCAGCAGCCAAGGAGGGTCCTATGGCTACACCTTC
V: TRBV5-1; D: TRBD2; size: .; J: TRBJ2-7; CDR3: CASSLVAGAYEQYF; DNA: TGCGCCAGCAGCTTGGTTGCGGGGGCCTACGAGCAGTACTTC
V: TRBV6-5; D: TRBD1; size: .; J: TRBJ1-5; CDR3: CASSWGQGDQPQHF; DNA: TGTGCCAGCAGCTGGGGACAGGGGGATCAGCCCCAGCATTTT
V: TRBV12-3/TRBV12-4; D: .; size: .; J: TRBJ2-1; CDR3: CASSPGPSVYYNEQFF; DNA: TGTGCCAGCAGCCCAGGACCTTCCGTTTATTACAATGAGCAGTTCTTC
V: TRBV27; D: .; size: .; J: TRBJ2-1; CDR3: CASSLSLNNEQFF; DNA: TGTGCCAGCAGTCTCTCCCTCAACAATGAGCAGTTCTTC
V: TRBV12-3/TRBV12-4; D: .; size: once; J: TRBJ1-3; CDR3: CASVPNGGNTIYF; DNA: TGTGCCAGCGTTCCCAATGGTGGAAACACCATATATTTT
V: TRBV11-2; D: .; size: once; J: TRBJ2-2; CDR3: CASISRTSNTGELFF; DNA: TGTGCCAGCATCTCCCGGACTTCGAACACCGGGGAGCTGTTTTTT
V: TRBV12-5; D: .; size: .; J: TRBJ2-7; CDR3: CASGSTYEQYF; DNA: TGTGCTAGTGGTTCGACCTACGAGCAGTACTTC
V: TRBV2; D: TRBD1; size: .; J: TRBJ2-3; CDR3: CASSGSTGEYTQYF; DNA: TGTGCCAGCAGTGGATCGACAGGGGAGTATACGCAGTATTTT
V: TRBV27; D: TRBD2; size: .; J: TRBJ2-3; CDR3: CASSLLAGGPSDTQYF; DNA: TGTGCCAGCAGTCTCCTAGCGGGGGGGCCATCGGATACGCAGTATTTT
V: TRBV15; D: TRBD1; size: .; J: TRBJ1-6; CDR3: CATSEDRGWTSPLHF; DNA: TGTGCCACCAGCGAGGACAGGGGGTGGACTTCACCCCTCCACTTT
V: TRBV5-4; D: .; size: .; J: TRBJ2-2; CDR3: CASSPEATGELFF; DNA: TGTGCCAGCAGCCCGGAGGCGACAGGGGAGCTGTTTTTT
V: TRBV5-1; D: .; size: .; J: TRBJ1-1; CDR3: CASSYLDGNTEAFF; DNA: TGCGCCAGCAGCTATCTGGACGGGAACACTGAAGCTTTCTTT
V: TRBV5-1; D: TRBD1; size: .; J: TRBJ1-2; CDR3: CASSGGQGVGYTF; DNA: TGCGCCAGCAGCGGGGGACAGGGTGTGGGCTACACCTTC
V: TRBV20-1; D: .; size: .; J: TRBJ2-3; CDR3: CSADESSPSTDTQYF; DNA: TGCAGTGCTGACGAGAGCAGCCCCAGCACAGATACGCAGTATTTT
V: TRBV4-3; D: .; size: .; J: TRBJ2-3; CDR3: CASSPAHREGGDTQYF; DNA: TGCGCCAGCAGCCCTGCGCACAGGGAGGGAGGAGATACGCAGTATTTT
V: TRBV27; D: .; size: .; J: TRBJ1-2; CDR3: CASSLSQGNYGYTF; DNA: TGTGCCAGCAGTCTGTCCCAGGGAAACTATGGCTACACCTTC
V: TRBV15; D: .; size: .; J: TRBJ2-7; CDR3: CATSRDYGGSYEQYF; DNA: TGTGCCACCAGCAGAGATTATGGGGGTTCGTACGAGCAGTACTTC
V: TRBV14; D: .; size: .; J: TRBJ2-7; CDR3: CASSQDGQSGYEQYF; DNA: TGTGCCAGCAGCCAAGACGGGCAGAGTGGCTACGAGCAGTACTTC
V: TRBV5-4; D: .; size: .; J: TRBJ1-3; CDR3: CASSFEGTGNTIYF; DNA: TGTGCCAGCAGCTTTGAAGGGACTGGAAACACCATATATTTT
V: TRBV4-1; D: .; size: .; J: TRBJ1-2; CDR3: CASSQGQVYGYTF; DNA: TGCGCCAGCAGCCAAGGACAGGTCTATGGCTACACCTTC
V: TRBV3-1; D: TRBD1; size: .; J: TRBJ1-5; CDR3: CASSPGTDNQPQHF; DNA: TGTGCCAGCAGCCCCGGGACAGACAATCAGCCCCAGCATTTT
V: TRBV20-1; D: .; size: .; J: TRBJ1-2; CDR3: CSARSRDKGPRGFGYTF; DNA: TGCAGTGCTAGAAGCCGGGACAAAGGACCCCGGGGGTTTGGCTACACCTTC